This section outlines one T cell receptor beta chain sequence together with its context. The antigen remains unidentified. Other DNA sequences in this specimen translate into the identical CDR3. The CDR3 runs 13 residues. V lost 0 bases and J 3 bases, leaving 7 bases between the germline ends. Germline-derived CDR1 and CDR2 are SGHRS and YFSETQ. Only in-frame clones appear in the TCRdb table, and some are missing; sequencing was by immunoSEQ multiplex PCR. The repertoire has 2 million to 2.5 million clones, nearly 97% of them found once; the top ten carry approximately 0.13%. These data belong to a study of shared clonotypes between healthy human individuals. Findings of the study overall: Only blood samples were collected, and tissue repertoires likely differ.

V and J are TRBV5-1 and TRBJ2-7, with D hard to call. The specimen was naive CD4+ T cells sorted from blood. Subset described: CD45RA+ positively selected. The TCR comes from a man between 18 and 29 years old in good health. This CDR3 reads CASSLDRNYEQYF. The CDR3, as DNA: TGCGCCAGCAGCTTGGATCGAAACTACGAGCAGTACTTC.